The 2 T cell receptor beta chains reported below all come from one sample, sequenced in a study of CD4 T cells in relation to SARS-CoV-2 and coronaviruses. The protocol was immunoSEQ multiplex PCR, while the TCRdb copy is restricted to in-frame clones and leaves out a portion. Seen here are more than 15,000 clones, roughly 77% observed once, and the top ten hold more than 15%. The unexposed donors gave CD4+ T cells in about 2010-2019, prior to COVID-19. Isolation of CD4+ T cells took place after 10 days in culture. The antigens for these receptors are not known. Sequenced input: CD4+ T cells from PBMCs, cultured in vitro. All receptors derive from a human donor in good health.

The chain couples TRBV6-1 to TRBJ2-4; D gene uncertain. V was clipped by 0 bases and J by 0 bases, with 6 bases between them. There are 15 residues in the CDR3. Germline-derived CDR1 and CDR2 are MNHNS and SASEGT. The CDR3 is CASSEAGKAKNIQYF. The CDR3 region has the DNA TGTGCCAGCAGTGAAGCGGGGAAAGCCAAAAACATTCAGTACTTC.

J is TRBJ2-3 and V is TRBV5-4; 9 nucleotides line up with TRBD2. V was pared by 3 bases and J by 2 bases, with 7 bases of the junction left unmatched. This CDR3 has 16 amino acids. Germline V gene data show CDR1 as SGHNT and CDR2 as YYREEE (reference sequence). The CDR3 nucleotides are TGTGCCAGCAGCTCAAAGACTAGCGGCACCACAGATACGCAGTATTTT. It translates to CASSSKTSGTTDTQYF.